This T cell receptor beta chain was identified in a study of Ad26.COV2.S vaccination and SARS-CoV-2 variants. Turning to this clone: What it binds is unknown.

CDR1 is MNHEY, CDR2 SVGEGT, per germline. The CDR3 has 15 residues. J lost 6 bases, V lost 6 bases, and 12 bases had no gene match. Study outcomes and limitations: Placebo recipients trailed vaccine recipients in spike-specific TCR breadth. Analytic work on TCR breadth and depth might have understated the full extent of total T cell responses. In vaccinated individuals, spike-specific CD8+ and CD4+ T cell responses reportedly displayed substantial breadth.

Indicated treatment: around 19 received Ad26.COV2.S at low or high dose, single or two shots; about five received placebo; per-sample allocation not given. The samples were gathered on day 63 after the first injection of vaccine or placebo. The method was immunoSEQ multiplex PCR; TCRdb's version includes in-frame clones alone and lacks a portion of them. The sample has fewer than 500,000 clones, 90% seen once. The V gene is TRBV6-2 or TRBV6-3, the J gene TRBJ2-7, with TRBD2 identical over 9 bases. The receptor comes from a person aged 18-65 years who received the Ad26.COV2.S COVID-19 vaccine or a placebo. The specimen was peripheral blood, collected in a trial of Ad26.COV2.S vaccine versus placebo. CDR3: CASSRFGREGREQYF. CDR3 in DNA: TGTGCCAGCAGCCGCTTTGGGCGGGAGGGCCGCGAGCAGTACTTC.